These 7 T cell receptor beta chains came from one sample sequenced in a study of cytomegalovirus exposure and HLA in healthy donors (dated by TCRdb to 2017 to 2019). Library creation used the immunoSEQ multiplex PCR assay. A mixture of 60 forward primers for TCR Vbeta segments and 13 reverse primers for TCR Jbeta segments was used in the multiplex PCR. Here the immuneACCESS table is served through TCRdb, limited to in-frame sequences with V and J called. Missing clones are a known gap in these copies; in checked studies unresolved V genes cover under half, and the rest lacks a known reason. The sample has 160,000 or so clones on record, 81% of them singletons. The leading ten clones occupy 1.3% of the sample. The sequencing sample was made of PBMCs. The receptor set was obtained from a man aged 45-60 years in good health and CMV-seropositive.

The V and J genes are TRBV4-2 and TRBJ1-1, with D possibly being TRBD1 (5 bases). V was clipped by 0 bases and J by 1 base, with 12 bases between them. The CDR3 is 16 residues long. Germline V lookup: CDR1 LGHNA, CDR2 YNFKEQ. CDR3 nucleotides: TGTGCCAGCAGCCAAGACAATACGGGGGGGAACACTGAAGCTTTCTTT. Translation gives CASSQDNTGGNTEAFF.

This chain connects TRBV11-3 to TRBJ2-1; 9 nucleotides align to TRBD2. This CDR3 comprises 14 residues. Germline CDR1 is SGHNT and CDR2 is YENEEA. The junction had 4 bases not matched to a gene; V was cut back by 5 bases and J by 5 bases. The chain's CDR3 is CASSRGGGDNEQFF. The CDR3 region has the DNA TGTGCCAGCAGCCGCGGCGGGGGGGACAATGAGCAGTTCTTC.

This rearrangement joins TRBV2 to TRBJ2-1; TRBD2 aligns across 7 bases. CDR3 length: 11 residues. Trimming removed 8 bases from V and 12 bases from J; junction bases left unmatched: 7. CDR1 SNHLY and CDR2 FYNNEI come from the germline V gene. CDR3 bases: TGTGCCAGCTTACTAGCGCGGGTGCAGTTCTTC. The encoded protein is CASLLARVQFF. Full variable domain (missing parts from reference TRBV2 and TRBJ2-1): EPEVTQTPSHQVTQMGQEVILRCVPISNHLYFYWYRQILGQKVEFLVSFYNNEISEKSEIFDDQFSVERPDGSNFTLKIRSTKLEDSAMYFCASLLARVQFFGPGTRLTVL.

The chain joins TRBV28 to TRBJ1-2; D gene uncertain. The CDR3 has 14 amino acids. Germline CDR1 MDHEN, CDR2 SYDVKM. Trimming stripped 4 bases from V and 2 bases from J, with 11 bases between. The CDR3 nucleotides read TGTGCCAGCAGTTCTCCCGGGATCAACTATGGCTACACCTTC. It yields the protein CASSSPGINYGYTF.

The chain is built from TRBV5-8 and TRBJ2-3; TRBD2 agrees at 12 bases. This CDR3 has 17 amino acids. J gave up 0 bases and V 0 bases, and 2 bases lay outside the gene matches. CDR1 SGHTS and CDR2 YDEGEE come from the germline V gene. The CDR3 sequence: CASSLGLAGVSTDTQYF. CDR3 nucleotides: TGTGCCAGCAGCTTGGGACTAGCGGGGGTTAGCACAGATACGCAGTATTTT.

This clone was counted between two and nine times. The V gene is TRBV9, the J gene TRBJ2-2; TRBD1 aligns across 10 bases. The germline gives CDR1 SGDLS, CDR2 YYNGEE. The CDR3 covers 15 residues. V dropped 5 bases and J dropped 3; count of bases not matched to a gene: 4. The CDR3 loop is CASRRQGADTGELFF. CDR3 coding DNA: TGTGCCAGCAGGCGACAGGGGGCGGACACCGGGGAGCTGTTTTTT.

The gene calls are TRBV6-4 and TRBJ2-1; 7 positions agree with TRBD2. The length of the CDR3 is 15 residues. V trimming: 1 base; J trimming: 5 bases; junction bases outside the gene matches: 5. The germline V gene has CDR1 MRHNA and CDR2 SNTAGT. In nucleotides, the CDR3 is TGTGCCAGCAGTGACTGGGCTAGCGGCAACAATGAGCAGTTCTTC. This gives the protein CASSDWASGNNEQFF.